This TCR beta chain was retrieved from a study of cytomegalovirus exposure and HLA in healthy donors. The PCR made use of 60 Vbeta and 13 Jbeta primers. The method was immunoSEQ multiplex PCR; TCRdb's version includes in-frame clones alone and lacks a portion of them. The profile shows 150,000 to 200,000 clones, about 80% of them singletons. The CDR3 length is 15 residues. CDR1 is SGHTA and CDR2 is FQGNSA in the germline V gene. V was trimmed by 1 base and J by 7 bases, leaving 14 bases between them. This chain joins TRBV7-2 and TRBJ1-5, with a tentative D call TRBD1 (6 bases). This clonotype was sampled from a woman in her 50s in good health and CMV-seropositive. The sequenced material came from PBMCs. The CDR3 is CASSLVSGVKQPQHF. The DNA of the CDR3 is TGTGCCAGCAGCTTAGTGTCAGGGGTTAAGCAGCCCCAGCATTTT. Drawing the rest from reference TRBV7-2 and TRBJ1-5, the complete variable domain is GAGVSQSPSNKVTEKGKDVELRCDPISGHTALYWYRQSLGQGLEFLIYFQGNSAPDKSGLPSDRFSAERTGGSVSTLTIQRTQQEDSAVYLCASSLVSGVKQPQHFGDGTRLSIL.